This is a list of T cell receptor beta chains from one sample in a study of blood T cell repertoires in COVID-19. TCRdb's copy holds only in-frame clones and misses some; the assay was immunoSEQ multiplex PCR. The sample shows some 200,000 clones, more than 75% of them seen only once. The specimen was peripheral blood. All receptors derive from a man between 35 and 55 years old with active or convalescent COVID-19. Both conserved end residues are part of each CDR3. D genes are given only for firm matches.

D gene,J gene,V gene,CDR3 protein,CDR3 DNA
TRBD1,TRBJ2-7,TRBV2,CASRVPGQGAYEQYF,TGTGCCAGCAGGGTTCCGGGACAGGGGGCCTACGAGCAGTACTTC
.,TRBJ1-6,TRBV25-1,CASSGQDSPLHF,TGTGCCAGCAGTGGACAGGATTCACCCCTCCACTTT
.,TRBJ2-1,TRBV11-3,CASKPGPRSYNEQFF,TGTGCCAGCAAACCAGGCCCAAGATCCTACAATGAGCAGTTCTTC
.,TRBJ2-1,TRBV15,CATRGGSYNEQFF,TGTGCCACCAGAGGGGGCTCCTACAATGAGCAGTTCTTC
TRBD1,TRBJ1-5,TRBV4-1,CASSQEFLKGTGKSNNQPQHF,TGCGCCAGCAGCCAAGAGTTTTTAAAAGGGACAGGGAAGAGCAACAATCAGCCCCAGCATTTT
.,TRBJ2-2,TRBV7-8,CASSLVPGPDGELFF,TGTGCCAGCAGCTTAGTGCCAGGGCCGGACGGGGAGCTGTTTTTT
TRBD1,TRBJ1-4,TRBV11-3,CASSYRQGEDEKLFF,TGTGCCAGCAGCTACAGACAGGGGGAGGATGAAAAACTGTTTTTT
TRBD2,TRBJ2-2,TRBV9,CASSVGSGSAGELFF,TGTGCCAGCAGCGTAGGTAGCGGGTCGGCCGGGGAGCTGTTTTTT
TRBD1,TRBJ1-2,TRBV2,CANGDRGSFGYTF,TGTGCCAATGGAGACAGGGGGTCGTTTGGCTACACCTTC
TRBD1,TRBJ1-1,TRBV10-3,CAISDTGGLGTEAFF,TGTGCCATCAGTGATACAGGGGGTTTGGGCACTGAAGCTTTCTTT